Each of the 23 T cell receptor beta chains below was sequenced from the same sample in a study of CD8 T cells in Susac syndrome. Reverse transcription of roughly 0.5 to 1 ug RNA was performed with random hexamers. TCRdb re-called the immunoSEQ multiplex PCR reads through MiXCR, storing one row per CDR3 protein. Among some 200,000 distinct CDR3 sequences listed, nearly 95% were seen once. The sequencing sample was made of CD4+ T cells from PBMCs. The receptors derive from a human donor with multiple sclerosis.

This clonotype appeared once. In nucleotides, the CDR3 is TGTGCCAGCAACCACCAGCTGAATGAGCAGTTCTTC. This sequence encodes CASNHQLNEQFF. The genes are TRBV18 and TRBJ2-1; D gene unclear. The CDR3 sequence is 12 residues long. CDR1 is KGHSH, CDR2 LQKENI, per germline. V lost 8 bases, J lost 7 bases, and 12 bases lay in between. The full variable domain, its missing parts supplied by reference TRBV18 and TRBJ2-1, is NAGVMQNPRHLVRRRGQEARLRCSPMKGHSHVYWYRQLPEEGLKFMVYLQKENIIDESGMPKERFSAEFPKEGPSILRIQQVVRGDSAAYFCASNHQLNEQFFGPGTRLTVL.

DNA of the CDR3: TGTGCCAGCAGCGTAGGGACTAGCGGATTCACAGATACGCAGTATTTT. Translation: CASSVGTSGFTDTQYF. This chain connects TRBV9 to TRBJ2-3, with 10 bases identical to TRBD2. V dropped 0 bases and J dropped 2; count of bases not matched to a gene: 3. The germline gives CDR1 SGDLS, CDR2 YYNGEE. This CDR3 has 16 amino acids. Combining the CDR3 with reference TRBV9 and TRBJ2-3 gives the whole variable domain DSGVTQTPKHLITATGQRVTLRCSPRSGDLSVYWYQQSLDQGLQFLIQYYNGEERAKGNILERFSAQQFPDLHSELNLSSLELGDSALYFCASSVGTSGFTDTQYFGPGTRLTVL.

The chain recombines TRBV18 with TRBJ1-6; 7 nucleotides match TRBD1. CDR1 is KGHSH and CDR2 is LQKENI in the germline V gene. The CDR3 totals 14 residues. The trim removed 6 bases at V and 10 bases at J, leaving 9 bases unmatched. CDR3 residues: CASSQRQGESPLHF. The CDR3 nucleotides read TGTGCCAGCTCCCAAAGACAGGGAGAATCACCCCTCCACTTT.

This clonotype was seen a single time. The genes are TRBV6-2 or TRBV6-3 and TRBJ1-1, with D possibly TRBD1 on 6 matching bases. The CDR3 has 12 amino acids. The ends were cut back, 2 bases at V and 11 bases at J, with 12 bases in the middle. Germline-derived CDR1 and CDR2 are MNHEY and SVGEGT. The CDR3 DNA follows: TGTGCCAGCAGTTACCAACAGGGAGAGGCTTTCTTT. Residues: CASSYQQGEAFF.

J is TRBJ2-5 and V is TRBV5-1; perhaps TRBD2 as D (6 bases). Between the trimmed V and J ends, which lost 5 bases and 1 base, there was a span of 12 bases. Germline CDR1 SGHRS, CDR2 YFSETQ. This CDR3 comprises 14 residues. The CDR3 is CASSSGYLQETQYF. DNA for the CDR3: TGCGCCAGCAGTAGCGGATACCTCCAAGAGACCCAGTACTTC.

This chain links TRBV2 with TRBJ2-4; D is uncertain. CDR1 and CDR2 (germline): SNHLY, FYNNEI. The CDR3 extends over 14 amino acids. The germline V and J ends were trimmed by 2 bases and 1 base, with 6 bases remaining between them. The CDR3 DNA sequence: TGTGCCAGCAGTGAAAGGACGGCCAAAAACATTCAGTACTTC. Its protein is CASSERTAKNIQYF.

This clonotype was observed a single time. J is TRBJ2-5 and V is TRBV2; TRBD1 is a possible D gene (5 bases). There are 13 residues in the CDR3. V lost 7 bases to trimming and J lost 5 bases, with 14 bases between them. Germline CDR1 and CDR2: SNHLY and FYNNEI. The CDR3 loop reads CASILDSYETQYF. As DNA, the CDR3 is TGTGCCAGCATTCTTGACAGTTACGAGACCCAGTACTTC.

V gene TRBV3-1 combines with J gene TRBJ2-1, with no clear D. The CDR3 length is 12 residues. Trimming stripped 0 bases from V and 4 bases from J, with 1 base between. Germline V gene lookup returns CDR1 LGHDT and CDR2 YNNKEL (reference sequence). The CDR3 region has the DNA TGTGCCAGCAGCCAAGATTACAATGAGCAGTTCTTC. It translates to CASSQDYNEQFF.

This rearrangement joins TRBV12-3 or TRBV12-4 to TRBJ1-2; no reliable D call. Trimming cost V 6 bases and J 4 bases, with 6 bases left between them. CDR3 length: 11 amino acids. CDR3 protein: CASSSRYGYTF. CDR3 DNA: TGTGCCAGCAGCTCCCGCTATGGCTACACCTTC.

The V and J genes are TRBV2 and TRBJ1-6; D perhaps matches TRBD1 (5 bases). This CDR3 contains 14 residues. V lost 2 bases and J 10 bases, leaving 12 bases between the germline ends. CDR1 is SNHLY, CDR2 FYNNEI, per germline. CDR3 DNA: TGTGCCAGCAGTGAAACTCTCAGGGACTCACCCCTCCACTTT. Encoded protein: CASSETLRDSPLHF.

V is TRBV12-3 or TRBV12-4 and J is TRBJ2-3; D possibly corresponds to TRBD2 (5 bases). This CDR3 region has 13 residues. The ends were cut back, 8 bases at V and 2 bases at J, with 11 bases in the middle. The CDR3 DNA sequence: TGTGCCAGCGGTGACTACCTCACAGATACGCAGTATTTT. This sequence encodes CASGDYLTDTQYF.

The chain employs TRBV7-9 and TRBJ2-2; 9 positions match TRBD1. Germline trimming cut 7 bases from V and 1 base from J; bases unmatched to any gene: 4. The CDR3 spans 15 residues. Germline V gives CDR1 SEHNR, CDR2 FQNEAQ (reference sequence). CDR3 in DNA: TGTGCCAGCAACTGGGGACAGGGGAACACCGGGGAGCTGTTTTTT. It specifies CASNWGQGNTGELFF.

The J gene is TRBJ1-5, the V gene TRBV5-6, with a possible D match to TRBD1 (6 bases). Trimming left V 1 base short and J 7 bases short, with 15 bases between. This CDR3 contains 15 residues. CDR1 is SGHDT and CDR2 is YYEEEE in the germline V gene. CDR3 nucleotides: TGTGCCAGCAGCTTGAATTCAGGGGCAGGACAGCCCCAGCATTTT. Amino acid sequence: CASSLNSGAGQPQHF.

The rearrangement links TRBV2 to TRBJ2-2; D ambiguous. The CDR3 runs 14 residues. Germline V lookup: CDR1 SNHLY, CDR2 FYNNEI. Trimming cost V 10 bases and J 3 bases, with 15 bases left between them. This CDR3 is CATSPGRDTGELFF. In nucleotides, the CDR3 is TGTGCCACCTCCCCTGGACGGGACACCGGGGAGCTGTTTTTT.

The chain joins TRBV27 to TRBJ2-1; unclear D gene. The CDR3 is 13 amino acids. Between the trimmed V and J ends, which lost 6 bases and 7 bases, there was a span of 13 bases. Looked up from germline, CDR1 is MNHEY and CDR2 is SMNVEV (reference sequence). CDR3 DNA: TGTGCCAGCAGGCAGAACTTTCAGAATGAGCAGTTCTTC. It yields the protein CASRQNFQNEQFF.

The chain has TRBV11-2 and TRBJ2-1; 7 nucleotides align to TRBD2. Trimming removed 5 bases from V and 0 bases from J; junction bases left unmatched: 4. Germline assignment: CDR1 SGHAT and CDR2 FQNNGV. CDR3 length: 15 amino acids. Written as DNA, the CDR3 is TGTGCCAGCAGCAGCGGACTAGTCTCCTACAATGAGCAGTTCTTC. Protein product: CASSSGLVSYNEQFF.

The chain employs TRBV12-3 or TRBV12-4 and TRBJ2-7, with 8 bases that match TRBD2. V lost 6 bases and J lost 2; bases outside the gene matches: 9. The CDR3 extends over 15 amino acids. The CDR3 spells CASRIGLAGTYEQYF. The CDR3 nucleotides are TGTGCCAGCAGAATTGGGCTAGCGGGTACCTACGAGCAGTACTTC.

The genes are TRBV20-1 and TRBJ2-1, with no clear D. V lost 4 bases to trimming and J lost 12 bases, with 19 bases between them. CDR1 and CDR2 from the germline V gene are DFQATT and SNEGSKA (reference sequence). The CDR3 loop spans 13 amino acids. The CDR3 sequence is CSATGPLMGWQFF. The DNA for the CDR3 is TGCAGTGCTACGGGTCCCCTAATGGGTTGGCAGTTCTTC.

CDR3 DNA sequence: TGCAGTGCTAGATCCCGACATTATACGCAGTATTTT. As protein: CSARSRHYTQYF. The rearrangement links TRBV20-1 to TRBJ2-3, with D hard to call. The V gene lost 2 bases and the J gene lost 7 bases, with 10 bases spanning the gap. Germline CDR1 and CDR2: DFQATT and SNEGSKA (reference sequence). The CDR3 has 12 residues.

V and J are TRBV18 and TRBJ2-7; perhaps D is TRBD1 or TRBD2 (5 bases each). Trimming cost V 2 bases and J 0 bases, with 14 bases left between them. CDR1 and CDR2 from the germline V gene are KGHSH and LQKENI. This CDR3 has 16 residues. CDR3 protein: CASSPGTSRSSYEQYF. CDR3 in DNA: TGTGCCAGCTCACCAGGGACGTCTCGAAGCTCCTACGAGCAGTACTTC.

The V call is TRBV29-1, the J call TRBJ2-1, with a tentative D call TRBD1 (6 bases). This CDR3 is built from 14 residues. Germline V lookup: CDR1 SQVTM, CDR2 ANQGSEA. The V and J ends lost 3 bases and 2 bases respectively, with 11 bases between them. DNA for the CDR3: TGCAGCGTTGATAGGGGGATCCCCTACAATGAGCAGTTCTTC. Encoded protein: CSVDRGIPYNEQFF.

The chain recombines TRBV30 with TRBJ2-5, with D perhaps TRBD1 or TRBD2 (5 bases each). Trimming took off 0 bases at V and 5 bases at J, with 10 bases between the two ends. The CDR3 has 13 residues. Germline CDR1 GTSNPN, CDR2 SVGIG (reference sequence). DNA of the CDR3: TGTGCCTGGAGTGTACAGGAGCGGGAGACCCAGTACTTC. Protein: CAWSVQERETQYF.

The chain uses TRBV20-1 and TRBJ2-5; D gene uncertain. The CDR3 has 13 amino acids. The ends were cut back, 0 bases at V and 1 base at J, with 6 bases in the middle. Germline CDR1 and CDR2: DFQATT and SNEGSKA (reference sequence). CDR3 coding DNA: TGCAGTGCTAGAGACGGTATCCAAGAGACCCAGTACTTC. Amino acid sequence: CSARDGIQETQYF.